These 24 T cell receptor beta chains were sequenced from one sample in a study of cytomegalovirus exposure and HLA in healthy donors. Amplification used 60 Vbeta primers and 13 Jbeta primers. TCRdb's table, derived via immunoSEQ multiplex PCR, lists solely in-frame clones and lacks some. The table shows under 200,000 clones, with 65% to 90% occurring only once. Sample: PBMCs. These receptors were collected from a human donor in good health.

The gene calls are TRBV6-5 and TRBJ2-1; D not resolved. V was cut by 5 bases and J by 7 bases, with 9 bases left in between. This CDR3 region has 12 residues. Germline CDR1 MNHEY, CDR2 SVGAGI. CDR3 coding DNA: TGTGCCAGCAGTCCTACTAAAAATGAGCAGTTCTTC. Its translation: CASSPTKNEQFF.

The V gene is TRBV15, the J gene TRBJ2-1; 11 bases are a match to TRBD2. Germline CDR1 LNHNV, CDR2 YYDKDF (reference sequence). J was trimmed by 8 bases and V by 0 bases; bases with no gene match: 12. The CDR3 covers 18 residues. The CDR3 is CATSRDKGLAGGSDEQFF. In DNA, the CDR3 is TGTGCCACCAGCAGAGATAAAGGCCTAGCGGGGGGTTCGGATGAGCAGTTCTTC.

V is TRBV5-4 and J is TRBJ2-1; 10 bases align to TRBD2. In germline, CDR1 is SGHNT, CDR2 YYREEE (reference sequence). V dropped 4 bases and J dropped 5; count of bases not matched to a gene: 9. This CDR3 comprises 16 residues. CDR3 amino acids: CASSLPGLASHNEQFF. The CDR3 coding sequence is TGTGCCAGCAGCCTACCGGGACTAGCGTCCCACAATGAGCAGTTCTTC.

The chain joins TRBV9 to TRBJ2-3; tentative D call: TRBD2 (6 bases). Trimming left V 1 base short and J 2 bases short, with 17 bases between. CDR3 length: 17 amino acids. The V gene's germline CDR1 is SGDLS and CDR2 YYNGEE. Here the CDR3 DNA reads TGTGCCAGCAGCGTAAACCGGGACTCGAGGGTCACAGATACGCAGTATTTT. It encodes CASSVNRDSRVTDTQYF.

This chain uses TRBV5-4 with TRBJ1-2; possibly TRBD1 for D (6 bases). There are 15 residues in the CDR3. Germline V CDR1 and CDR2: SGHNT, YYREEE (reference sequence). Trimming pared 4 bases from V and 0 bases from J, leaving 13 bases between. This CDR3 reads CASSPDPGANYGYTF. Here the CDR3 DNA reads TGTGCCAGCAGCCCGGACCCAGGGGCTAACTATGGCTACACCTTC.

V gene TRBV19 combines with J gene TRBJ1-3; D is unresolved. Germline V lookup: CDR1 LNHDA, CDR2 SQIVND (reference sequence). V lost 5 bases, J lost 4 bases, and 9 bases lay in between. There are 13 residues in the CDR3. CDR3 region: CASSYEIGNTIYF. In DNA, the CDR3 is TGTGCCAGTAGTTATGAGATCGGAAACACCATATATTTT.

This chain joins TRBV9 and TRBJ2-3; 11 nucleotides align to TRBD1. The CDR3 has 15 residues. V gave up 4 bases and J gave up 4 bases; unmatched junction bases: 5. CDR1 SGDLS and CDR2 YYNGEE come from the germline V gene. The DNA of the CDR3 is TGTGCCAGCAGCCGGACAGGGGGCGCTTCAGATACGCAGTATTTT. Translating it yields CASSRTGGASDTQYF.

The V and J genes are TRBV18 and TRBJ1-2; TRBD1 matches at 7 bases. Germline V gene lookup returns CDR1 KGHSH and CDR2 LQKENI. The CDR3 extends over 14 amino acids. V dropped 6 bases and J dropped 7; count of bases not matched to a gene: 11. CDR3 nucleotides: TGTGCCAGCTCTCCAGGACAGGAAAACCTTGGCTACACCTTC. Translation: CASSPGQENLGYTF.

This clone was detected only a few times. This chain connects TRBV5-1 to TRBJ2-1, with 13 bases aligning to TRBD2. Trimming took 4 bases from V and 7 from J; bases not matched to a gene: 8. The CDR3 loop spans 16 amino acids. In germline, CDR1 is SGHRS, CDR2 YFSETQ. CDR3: CASSTRTSGGGNEQFF. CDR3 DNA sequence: TGCGCCAGCAGCACCAGGACTAGCGGGGGTGGAAATGAGCAGTTCTTC.

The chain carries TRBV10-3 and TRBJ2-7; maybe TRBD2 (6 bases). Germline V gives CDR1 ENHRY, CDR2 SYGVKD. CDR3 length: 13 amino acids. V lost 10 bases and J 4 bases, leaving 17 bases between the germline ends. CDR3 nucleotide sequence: TGTGCCAACCAAGCGGGCGGAAATTACGAGCAGTACTTC. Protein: CANQAGGNYEQYF.

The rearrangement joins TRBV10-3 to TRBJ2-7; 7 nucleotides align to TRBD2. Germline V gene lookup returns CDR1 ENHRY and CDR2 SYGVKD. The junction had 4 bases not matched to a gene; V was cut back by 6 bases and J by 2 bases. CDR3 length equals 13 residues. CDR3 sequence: CAISGGLAYEQYF. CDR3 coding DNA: TGTGCCATCAGCGGCGGACTAGCCTACGAGCAGTACTTC.

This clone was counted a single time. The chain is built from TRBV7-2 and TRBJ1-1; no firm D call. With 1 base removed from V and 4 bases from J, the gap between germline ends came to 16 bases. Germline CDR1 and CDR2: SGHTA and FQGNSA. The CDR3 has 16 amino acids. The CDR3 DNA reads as TGTGCCAGCAGCTTAGAGCGGAGTCAGGTCGGCACTGAAGCTTTCTTT. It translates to CASSLERSQVGTEAFF.

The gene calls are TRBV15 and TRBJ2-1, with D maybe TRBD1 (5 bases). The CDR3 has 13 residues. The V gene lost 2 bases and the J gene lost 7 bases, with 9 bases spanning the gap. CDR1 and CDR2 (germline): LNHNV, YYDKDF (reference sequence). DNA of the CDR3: TGTGCCACCAGCAGACAGGGTCGAAATGAGCAGTTCTTC. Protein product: CATSRQGRNEQFF.

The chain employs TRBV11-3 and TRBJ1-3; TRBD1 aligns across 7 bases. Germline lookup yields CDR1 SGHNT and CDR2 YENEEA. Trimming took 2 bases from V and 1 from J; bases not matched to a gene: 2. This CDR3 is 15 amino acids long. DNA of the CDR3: TGTGCCAGCAGCTTAAGACAGGGATCTGGAAACACCATATATTTT. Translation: CASSLRQGSGNTIYF.

The CDR3 is CASSPRNINGRAEAFF. The CDR3 DNA is TGTGCCAGCAGCCCGCGGAATATAAACGGCAGGGCGGAAGCTTTCTTT. The V call is TRBV7-2, the J call TRBJ1-1; tentative D call: TRBD1 (5 bases). V was pared by 5 bases and J by 8 bases, with 24 bases between. This CDR3 has 16 amino acids. The germline V gene has CDR1 SGHTA and CDR2 FQGNSA.

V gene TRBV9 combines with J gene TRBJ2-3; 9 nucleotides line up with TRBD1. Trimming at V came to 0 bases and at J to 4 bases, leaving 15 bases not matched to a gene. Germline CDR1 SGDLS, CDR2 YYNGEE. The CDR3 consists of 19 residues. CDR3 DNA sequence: TGTGCCAGCAGCGTAGAGGTTTTCGGGACAGGGTTAGTGCCAGATACGCAGTATTTT. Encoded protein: CASSVEVFGTGLVPDTQYF.

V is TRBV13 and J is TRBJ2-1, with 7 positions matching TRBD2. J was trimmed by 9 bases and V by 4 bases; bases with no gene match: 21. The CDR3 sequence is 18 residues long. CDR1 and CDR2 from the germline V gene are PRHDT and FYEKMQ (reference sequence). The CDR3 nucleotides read TGTGCCAGCAGCTCTTTTCTGGGGGGGGACCCCGAGGGGAGTGAGCAGTTCTTC. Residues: CASSSFLGGDPEGSEQFF.

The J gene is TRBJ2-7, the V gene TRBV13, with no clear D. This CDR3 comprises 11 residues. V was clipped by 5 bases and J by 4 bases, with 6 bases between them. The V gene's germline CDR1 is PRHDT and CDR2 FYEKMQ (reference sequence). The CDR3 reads CASSGQYEQYF. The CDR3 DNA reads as TGTGCCAGCAGCGGCCAGTACGAGCAGTACTTC.

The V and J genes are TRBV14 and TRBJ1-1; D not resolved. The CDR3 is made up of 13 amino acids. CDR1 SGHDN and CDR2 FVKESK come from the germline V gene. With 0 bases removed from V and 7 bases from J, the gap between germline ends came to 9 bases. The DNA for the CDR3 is TGTGCCAGCAGCCAAGAAAATTGGAGTGAAGCTTTCTTT. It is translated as CASSQENWSEAFF.

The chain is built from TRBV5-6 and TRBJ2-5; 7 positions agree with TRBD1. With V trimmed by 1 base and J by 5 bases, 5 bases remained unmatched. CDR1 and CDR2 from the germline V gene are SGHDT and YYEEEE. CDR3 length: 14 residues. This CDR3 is CASSLFQGVETQYF. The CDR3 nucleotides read TGTGCCAGCAGCTTGTTTCAGGGGGTCGAGACCCAGTACTTC.

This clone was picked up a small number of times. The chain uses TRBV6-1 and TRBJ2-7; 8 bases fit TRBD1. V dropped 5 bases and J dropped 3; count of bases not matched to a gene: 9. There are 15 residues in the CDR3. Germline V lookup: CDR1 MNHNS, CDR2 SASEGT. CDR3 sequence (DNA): TGTGCCAGCAGTTCCCCGGACAGGGCTGGCTACGAGCAGTACTTC. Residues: CASSSPDRAGYEQYF.

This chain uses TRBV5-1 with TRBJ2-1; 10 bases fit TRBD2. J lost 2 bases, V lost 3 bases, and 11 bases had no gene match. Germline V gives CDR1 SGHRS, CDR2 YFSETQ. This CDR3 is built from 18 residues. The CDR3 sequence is CASSSSGGPPKPYNEQFF. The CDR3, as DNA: TGCGCCAGCAGCTCTAGCGGGGGACCCCCAAAACCCTACAATGAGCAGTTCTTC.

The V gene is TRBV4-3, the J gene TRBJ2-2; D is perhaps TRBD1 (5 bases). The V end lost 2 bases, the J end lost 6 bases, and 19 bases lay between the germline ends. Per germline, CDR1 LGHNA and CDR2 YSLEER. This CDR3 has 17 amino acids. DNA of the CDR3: TGCGCCAGCAGCCAATTTGCCACCGAGCAGGGTCCCGGGGAGCTGTTTTTT. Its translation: CASSQFATEQGPGELFF.

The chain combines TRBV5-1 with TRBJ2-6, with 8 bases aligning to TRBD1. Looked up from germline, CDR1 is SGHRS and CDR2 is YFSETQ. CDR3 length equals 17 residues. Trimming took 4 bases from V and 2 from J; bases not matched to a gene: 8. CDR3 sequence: CASSGETGVTGANVLTF. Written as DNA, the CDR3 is TGCGCCAGCAGCGGGGAGACAGGGGTTACTGGGGCCAACGTCCTGACTTTC.